The rows below give T cell receptor beta chains drawn from one sample of a study of regulatory T cells in long-lasting Graves disease. MiXCR, applied by TCRdb to the multiplex PCR reads, yields one record per CDR3 protein. Among hundreds of thousands of distinct CDR3 sequences, 15% to 20% were seen once, and the ten largest hold around a quarter. This sample also belongs to another study, concerning T cells in Graves' hyperthyroidism and ophthalmopathy.

The material sequenced was peripheral blood mononuclear cells (PBMCs), taken at new diagnosis, from a patient treated with antithyroid drugs. These receptor sequences come from a woman aged 35-65 years with Graves disease. Both conserved end residues are part of each CDR3. The D gene is left open where the match is weak. Size is omitted from some rows. Given values are once, few, many or a class for expanded clones.

J gene	D gene	clone size	V gene	CDR3 DNA	CDR3 protein
TRBJ2-3	TRBD2	many	TRBV27	TGTGCCAGCAGTCTCGGGACTAGCGGGGGTCCAGATACGCAGTATTTT	CASSLGTSGGPDTQYF
TRBJ1-2	.	.	TRBV2	TGTGCCAGTAGCGGGGGGGATGACTATGGCTACACCTTC	CASSGGDDYGYTF
TRBJ1-5	.	.	TRBV27	TGTGCCAGCAGGGGTAGGGGCAACCCGAATCAGCCCCAGCATTTT	CASRGRGNPNQPQHF
TRBJ2-5	.	many	TRBV28	TGTGCCAGCAAAGGGGCCGACCTCCGGGCGACCCAGTACTTC	CASKGADLRATQYF
TRBJ2-3	.	many	TRBV6-1	TGTGCCAGCAGTCTTAGGACGGGAAAGACAGATACGCAGTATTTT	CASSLRTGKTDTQYF
TRBJ1-1	TRBD1	many	TRBV18	TGTGCCAGCGCACCGACAGGGGGCGAAACTGAAGCTTTCTTT	CASAPTGGETEAFF
TRBJ2-3	.	.	TRBV7-9	TGTGCCAGCAGCCCTCGAGGGCCAGATACGCAGTATTTT	CASSPRGPDTQYF
TRBJ2-3	TRBD1	few	TRBV7-9	TGTGCCAGCAGGAATAACAGGGGCTCTAGCACAGATACGCAGTATTTT	CASRNNRGSSTDTQYF
TRBJ1-1	.	few	TRBV19	TGTGCCAGTAGTGAAGACAGGTTTGAACTCACTGAAGCTTTCTTT	CASSEDRFELTEAFF
TRBJ2-3	.	.	TRBV7-9	TGTGCCAGCAGCCCGGATCCCACAGATACGCAGTATTTT	CASSPDPTDTQYF
TRBJ2-3	.	few	TRBV19	TGTGCCAGTAGCACCCAGGGTATTGCGGCAGATACGCAGTATTTT	CASSTQGIAADTQYF
TRBJ2-2	.	.	TRBV27	TGTGCCAGCATTGGCGCGGGGGCCGGCGGGGAGCTGTTTTTT	CASIGAGAGGELFF
TRBJ1-2	.	many	TRBV3-1	TGTGCCAGCAGCCAAGGCGCCAGGGGAAACTATGGCTACACCTTC	CASSQGARGNYGYTF
TRBJ2-7	.	few	TRBV5-6	TGTGCCAGCAGCTCAGATGGGGCCAGTTACGAGCAGTACTTC	CASSSDGASYEQYF
TRBJ1-2	TRBD1	few	TRBV20-1	TGCAGTGCTAGAGATCTTCTCTCTGGACAGGGTGGCTATGGCTACACCTTC	CSARDLLSGQGGYGYTF
TRBJ1-2	TRBD1	many	TRBV7-9	TGTGCCAGCAGCTACGGACAGGGGGCCTATGGCTACACCTTC	CASSYGQGAYGYTF
TRBJ1-1	.	many	TRBV28	TGTGCCAGCAGTAACCCCAGGGCTATGAACACTGAAGCTTTCTTT	CASSNPRAMNTEAFF
TRBJ2-3	.	many	TRBV6-1	TGTGCCAGCGGAGGGGAGACAGATACGCAGTATTTT	CASGGETDTQYF
TRBJ1-2	.	.	TRBV5-4	TGTGCCAGCAGCTCTTGGGCAGGGGCGTCGTATGGCTACACCTTC	CASSSWAGASYGYTF
TRBJ2-3	.	many	TRBV7-2	TGTGCCAGCAGCTTTGGCTACACCACAGATACGCAGTATTTT	CASSFGYTTDTQYF
TRBJ2-1	TRBD1	many	TRBV2	TGTGCCAGCAGATCAGGGACAGTGAGTTTCTTC	CASRSGTVSFF
TRBJ1-2	.	many	TRBV12-3/TRBV12-4	TGTGCCAGCAGCCCGGACGTCGGCTACTATGGCTACACCTTC	CASSPDVGYYGYTF
TRBJ2-3	.	.	TRBV9	TGTGCCAGCAGCGTAGACTGGGGGGGCCCAGATACGCAGTATTTT	CASSVDWGGPDTQYF
TRBJ2-1	.	many	TRBV2	TGTGCCAGCAGTGTTGTTGAGCAGTTCTTC	CASSVVEQFF
TRBJ1-1	.	many	TRBV7-2	TGTGCCAGCAGCTTAGGAAGGGGCTCGTGGATGAACACTGAAGCTTTCTTT	CASSLGRGSWMNTEAFF
TRBJ2-4	TRBD2	many	TRBV13	TGTGCCAGCAGCTTGGCGGGGGGACAAAACATTCAGTACTTC	CASSLAGGQNIQYF
TRBJ2-1	TRBD2	few	TRBV27	TGTGCCAGCAGCCTCCCCGGGACTAGCGGGGGGAATTACAATGAGCAGTTCTTC	CASSLPGTSGGNYNEQFF
TRBJ2-7	TRBD2	many	TRBV6-1	TGTGCCAGCAGTGTGGCGGGGGAGACTCCCTACGAGCAGTACTTC	CASSVAGETPYEQYF
TRBJ1-5	TRBD1	few	TRBV4-1	TGCGCCAGCAGCCAAGATCCGGGACAGGTAAATCAGCCCCAGCATTTT	CASSQDPGQVNQPQHF
TRBJ1-2	.	few	TRBV6-1	TGTGCCAGCAGTCCACCTCTCGGGAGGAACTATGGCTACACCTTC	CASSPPLGRNYGYTF
TRBJ2-3	TRBD1	.	TRBV5-1	TGCGCCAGCAGCCCTGGGGACAGAACAGATACGCAGTATTTT	CASSPGDRTDTQYF
TRBJ2-3	.	few	TRBV7-9	TGTGCCAGCAGCTTAATCCCGGGGGCGGCGGGAACAGATACGCAGTATTTT	CASSLIPGAAGTDTQYF
TRBJ1-1	.	few	TRBV10-3	TGTGCCATCAGTGAGTCGGGGGGTGGTGCTTTCTTT	CAISESGGGAFF
TRBJ2-2	TRBD1	.	TRBV5-1	TGCGCCAGCAGCCCGGACAGGGTCGGCACCGGGGAGCTGTTTTTT	CASSPDRVGTGELFF
TRBJ1-1	.	many	TRBV6-1	TGTGCCACCGGGTCGGCGAAGAACACTGAAGCTTTCTTT	CATGSAKNTEAFF
TRBJ1-1	TRBD1	.	TRBV6-2/TRBV6-3	TGTGCCAGCAGTTACAACCGACAGGGGGGCTATCTGAACACTGAAGCTTTCTTT	CASSYNRQGGYLNTEAFF
TRBJ1-1	TRBD1	many	TRBV5-1	TGCGCCAGCAGCTTGTTCGACAGGGGAACTGAAGCTTTCTTT	CASSLFDRGTEAFF
TRBJ2-1	.	many	TRBV20-1	TGCAGTGCACCGAAGCCAGGGATCGATGAGCAGTTCTTC	CSAPKPGIDEQFF
TRBJ1-5	.	.	TRBV10-3	TGTGCCATCAGTGAACGGGAAGGGGCAGATAGCAATCAGCCCCAGCATTTT	CAISEREGADSNQPQHF
TRBJ1-2	.	many	TRBV7-9	TGTGCCAGCAGCCGATTTTCCGGACAGACTCTCTATGGCTACACCTTC	CASSRFSGQTLYGYTF
TRBJ2-7	.	.	TRBV28	TGTGCCAGCAGTTCACTCGGGGCTTACGAGCAGTACTTC	CASSSLGAYEQYF
TRBJ1-3	.	.	TRBV11-2	TGTGCCAGCAGCCCCCCGGACATGGGAAACACCATATATTTT	CASSPPDMGNTIYF
TRBJ2-5	.	few	TRBV14	TGTGCCAGCAGCCAAGAGGGGGCAGAACAAGAGACCCAGTACTTC	CASSQEGAEQETQYF
TRBJ2-7	.	.	TRBV6-2/TRBV6-3	TGTGCCAGCAGAACACTAAGGACCGGGGCTACGTGGGAGCAGTACTTC	CASRTLRTGATWEQYF
TRBJ2-7	TRBD1	many	TRBV18	TGTGCCAGCTCACCTTTGGACAGGGGCCACGAGCAGTACTTC	CASSPLDRGHEQYF
TRBJ2-3	.	.	TRBV9	TGTGCCAGCAGTCCGGTCCCGGCACTCACAGATACGCAGTATTTT	CASSPVPALTDTQYF
TRBJ2-1	TRBD1	many	TRBV5-1	TGCGCCAGCAGCTTCACAGGGGGCGGAGATGAGCAGTTCTTC	CASSFTGGGDEQFF
TRBJ1-4	TRBD1	.	TRBV12-3/TRBV12-4	TGTGCCAGCAGAACAGGGGGCGGCTCCAATGAAAAACTGTTTTTT	CASRTGGGSNEKLFF
TRBJ2-5	.	.	TRBV7-3	TGTGCCAGCAGCTTAAGGCCAGGGGGGACGGAGACCCAGTACTTC	CASSLRPGGTETQYF
TRBJ1-2	TRBD1	.	TRBV20-1	TGCAGTGCTAGGGAATGGGGACAGGATAACTATGGCTACACCTTC	CSAREWGQDNYGYTF
TRBJ1-6	.	few	TRBV15	TGTGCCACCAGCAGAGATAAGGCCGGGTCCAACGGTTCACCCCTCCACTTT	CATSRDKAGSNGSPLHF
TRBJ2-2	TRBD2	few	TRBV6-1	TGTGCCAGCAAGTTTAGCGGGGGGTCAACCGGGGAGCTGTTTTTT	CASKFSGGSTGELFF
TRBJ1-6	.	.	TRBV3-1	TGTGCCAGCAGCCCGACCTATAATTCACCCCTCCACTTT	CASSPTYNSPLHF
TRBJ2-7	TRBD1	many	TRBV28	TGTGCCAGCAGGCGACAGGGGATCTCCTACGAGCAGTACTTC	CASRRQGISYEQYF
TRBJ2-1	TRBD2	few	TRBV3-1	TGTGCCAGCAGCGCCCTCACTAGCGGGGTTTACAATGAGCAGTTCTTC	CASSALTSGVYNEQFF
TRBJ1-2	.	many	TRBV4-1	TGCGCCAGCAGCCAAGAAAGAGGGGAAGGCTATGGCTACACCTTC	CASSQERGEGYGYTF
TRBJ2-7	TRBD2	many	TRBV3-1	TGTGCCAGCAGCCAAGGAGCGCCAGGCAGGGAGGGCTACGAGCAGTACTTC	CASSQGAPGREGYEQYF
TRBJ1-3	.	.	TRBV19	TGTGCCAGTAGTAGTTCCGGGACTGGAAACACCATATATTTT	CASSSSGTGNTIYF
TRBJ2-6	.	few	TRBV2	TGTGCCAGCAGGAGGGCGCCGCCAGACTCTGGGGCCAACGTCCTGACTTTC	CASRRAPPDSGANVLTF
TRBJ1-5	.	many	TRBV2	TGTGCCAGCAATCGGGACGGTAATCAGCCCCAGCATTTT	CASNRDGNQPQHF